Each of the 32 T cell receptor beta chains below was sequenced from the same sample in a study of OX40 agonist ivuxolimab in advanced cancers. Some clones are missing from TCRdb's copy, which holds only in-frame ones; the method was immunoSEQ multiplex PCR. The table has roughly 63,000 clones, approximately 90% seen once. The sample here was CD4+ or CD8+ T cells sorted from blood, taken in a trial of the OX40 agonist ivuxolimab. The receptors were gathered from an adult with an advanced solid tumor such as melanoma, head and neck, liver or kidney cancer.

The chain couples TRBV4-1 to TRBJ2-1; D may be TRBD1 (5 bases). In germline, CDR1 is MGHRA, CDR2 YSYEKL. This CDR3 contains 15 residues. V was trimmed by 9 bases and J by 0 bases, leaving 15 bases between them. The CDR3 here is CASRTGKSSYNEQFF. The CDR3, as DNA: TGCGCCAGTAGAACAGGAAAAAGCTCCTACAATGAGCAGTTCTTC.

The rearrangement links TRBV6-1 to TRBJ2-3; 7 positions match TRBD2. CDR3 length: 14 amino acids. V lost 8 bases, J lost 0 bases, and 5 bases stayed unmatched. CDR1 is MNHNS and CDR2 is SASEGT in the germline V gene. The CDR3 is CASRDGGSTDTQYF. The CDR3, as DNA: TGTGCCAGCCGGGACGGGGGGAGCACAGATACGCAGTATTTT.

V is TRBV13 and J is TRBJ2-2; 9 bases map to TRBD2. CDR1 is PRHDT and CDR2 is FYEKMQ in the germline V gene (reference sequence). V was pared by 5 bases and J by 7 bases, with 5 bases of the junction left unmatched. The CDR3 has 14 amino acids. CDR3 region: CASSAAGGRGELFF. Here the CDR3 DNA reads TGTGCCAGCAGCGCTGCGGGGGGGCGCGGGGAGCTGTTTTTT.

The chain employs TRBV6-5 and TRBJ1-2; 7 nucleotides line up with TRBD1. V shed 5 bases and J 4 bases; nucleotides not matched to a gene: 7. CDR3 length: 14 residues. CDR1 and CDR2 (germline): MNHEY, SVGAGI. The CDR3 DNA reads TGTGCCAGCAGTGCTCCGGGACAGCGCTATGGCTACACCTTC. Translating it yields CASSAPGQRYGYTF.

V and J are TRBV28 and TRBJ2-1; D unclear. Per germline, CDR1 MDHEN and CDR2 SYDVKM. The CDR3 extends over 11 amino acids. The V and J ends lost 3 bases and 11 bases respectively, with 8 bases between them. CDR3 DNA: TGTGCCAGCAGTTTTAGGAGCCAGCAGTTCTTC. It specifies CASSFRSQQFF.

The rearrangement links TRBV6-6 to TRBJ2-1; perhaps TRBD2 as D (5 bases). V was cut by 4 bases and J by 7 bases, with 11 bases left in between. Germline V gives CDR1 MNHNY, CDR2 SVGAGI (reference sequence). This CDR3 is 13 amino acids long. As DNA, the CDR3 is TGTGCCAGCAGTTTAGTTAGCGAGAATGAGCAGTTCTTC. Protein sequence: CASSLVSENEQFF.

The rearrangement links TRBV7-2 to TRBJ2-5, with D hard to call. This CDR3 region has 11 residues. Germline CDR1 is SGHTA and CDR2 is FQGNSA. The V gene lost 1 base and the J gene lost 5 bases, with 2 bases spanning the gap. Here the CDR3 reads CASSLVETQYF. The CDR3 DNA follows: TGTGCCAGCAGCTTAGTGGAGACCCAGTACTTC.

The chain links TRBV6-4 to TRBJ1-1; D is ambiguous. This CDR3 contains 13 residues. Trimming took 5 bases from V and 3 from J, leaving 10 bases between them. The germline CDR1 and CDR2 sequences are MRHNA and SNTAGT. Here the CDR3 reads CASSFTRDTEAFF. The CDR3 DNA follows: TGTGCCAGCAGTTTTACAAGGGACACTGAAGCTTTCTTT.

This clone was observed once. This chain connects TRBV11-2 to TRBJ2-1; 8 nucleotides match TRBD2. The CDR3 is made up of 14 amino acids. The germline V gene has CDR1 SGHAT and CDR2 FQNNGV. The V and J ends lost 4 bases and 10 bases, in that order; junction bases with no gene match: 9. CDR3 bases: TGTGCCAGCAGCTCCCCCCGAGGCGGGGGGGAGCAGTTCTTC. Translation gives CASSSPRGGGEQFF.

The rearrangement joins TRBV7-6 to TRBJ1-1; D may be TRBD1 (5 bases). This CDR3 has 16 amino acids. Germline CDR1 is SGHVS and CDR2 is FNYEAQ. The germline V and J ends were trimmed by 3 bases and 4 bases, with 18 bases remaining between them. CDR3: CASSLWGKWMGTEAFF. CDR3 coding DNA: TGTGCCAGCAGCTTGTGGGGGAAGTGGATGGGCACTGAAGCTTTCTTT.

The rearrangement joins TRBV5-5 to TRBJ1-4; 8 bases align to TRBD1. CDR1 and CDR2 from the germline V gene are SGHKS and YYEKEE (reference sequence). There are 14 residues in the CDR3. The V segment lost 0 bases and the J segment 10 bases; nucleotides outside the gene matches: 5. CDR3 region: CASSLGQGFGKLFF. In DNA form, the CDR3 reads TGTGCCAGCAGCTTGGGACAGGGGTTTGGAAAACTGTTTTTT.

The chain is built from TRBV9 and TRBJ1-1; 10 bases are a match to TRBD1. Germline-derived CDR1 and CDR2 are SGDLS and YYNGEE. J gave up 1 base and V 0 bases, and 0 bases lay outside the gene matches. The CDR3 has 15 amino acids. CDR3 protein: CASSVGQGANTEAFF. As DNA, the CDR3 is TGTGCCAGCAGCGTAGGACAGGGGGCGAACACTGAAGCTTTCTTT. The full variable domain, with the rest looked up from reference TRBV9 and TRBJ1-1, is DSGVTQTPKHLITATGQRVTLRCSPRSGDLSVYWYQQSLDQGLQFLIQYYNGEERAKGNILERFSAQQFPDLHSELNLSSLELGDSALYFCASSVGQGANTEAFFGQGTRLTVV.

The CDR3 is CASSRQNRGDTEAFF. For the CDR3, the DNA is TGCGCCAGCAGCCGACAAAACAGGGGGGACACTGAAGCTTTCTTT. V is TRBV5-1 and J is TRBJ1-1, with 8 bases identical to TRBD1. The CDR3 length is 15 residues. V was pared by 4 bases and J by 3 bases, with 8 bases of the junction left unmatched. CDR1 SGHRS and CDR2 YFSETQ come from the germline V gene.

The CDR3 sequence is CASSLHLGRITEAFF. DNA for the CDR3: TGTGCCAGCAGCCTACACCTAGGGAGGATCACTGAAGCTTTCTTT. This chain uses TRBV6-6 with TRBJ1-1; D unresolved. This CDR3 contains 15 residues. Trimming stripped 6 bases from V and 4 bases from J, with 18 bases between. The germline gives CDR1 MNHNY, CDR2 SVGAGI (reference sequence).

CDR3 coding DNA: TGTGCCAGCAAGCCGGGACACCCATTCAATCAGCCCCAGCATTTT. This translates into CASKPGHPFNQPQHF. The chain links TRBV21-1 to TRBJ1-5; the D call TRBD1 from the table was never checked on the DNA. TRBV21-1 is classified as a pseudogene. The CDR3 is 15 residues long.

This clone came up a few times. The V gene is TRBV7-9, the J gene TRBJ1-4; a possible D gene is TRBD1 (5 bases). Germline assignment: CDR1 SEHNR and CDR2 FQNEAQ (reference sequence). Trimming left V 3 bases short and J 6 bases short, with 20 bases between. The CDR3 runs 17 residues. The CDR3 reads CASSLGPIQSRDEKLFF. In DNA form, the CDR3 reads TGTGCCAGCAGCTTGGGACCCATCCAGAGTCGGGATGAAAAACTGTTTTTT.

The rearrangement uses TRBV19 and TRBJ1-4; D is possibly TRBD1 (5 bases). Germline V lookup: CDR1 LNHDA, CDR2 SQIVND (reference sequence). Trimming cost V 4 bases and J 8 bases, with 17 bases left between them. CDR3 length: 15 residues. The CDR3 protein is CASSRVRGREEKLFF. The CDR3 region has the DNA TGTGCCAGTAGTAGGGTAAGGGGCAGAGAAGAAAAACTGTTTTTT. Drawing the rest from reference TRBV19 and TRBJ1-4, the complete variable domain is DGGITQSPKYLFRKEGQNVTLSCEQNLNHDAMYWYRQDPGQGLRLIYYSQIVNDFQKGDIAEGYSVSREKKESFPLTVTSAQKNPTAFYLCASSRVRGREEKLFFGSGTQLSVL.

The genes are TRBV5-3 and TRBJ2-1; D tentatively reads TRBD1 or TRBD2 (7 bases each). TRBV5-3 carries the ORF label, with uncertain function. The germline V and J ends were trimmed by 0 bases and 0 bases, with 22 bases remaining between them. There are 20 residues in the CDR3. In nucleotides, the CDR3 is TGTGCCAGAAGCTTGGCCGGGGGAGGGGGCCCTCCTCGCTCCTACAATGAGCAGTTCTTC. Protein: CARSLAGGGGPPRSYNEQFF.

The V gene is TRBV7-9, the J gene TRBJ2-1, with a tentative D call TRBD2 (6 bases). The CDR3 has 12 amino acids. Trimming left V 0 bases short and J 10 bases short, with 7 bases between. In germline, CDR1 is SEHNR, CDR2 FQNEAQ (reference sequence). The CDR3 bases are TGTGCCAGCAGCTTAGCGCGGGACGAGCAGTTCTTC. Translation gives CASSLARDEQFF.

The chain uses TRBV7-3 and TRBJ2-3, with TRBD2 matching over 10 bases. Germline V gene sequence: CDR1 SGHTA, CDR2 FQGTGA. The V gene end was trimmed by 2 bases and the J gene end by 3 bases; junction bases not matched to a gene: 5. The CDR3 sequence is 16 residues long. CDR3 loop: CASSLASGSSTDTQYF. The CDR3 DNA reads TGTGCCAGCAGCTTAGCTAGCGGGAGTAGTACAGATACGCAGTATTTT.

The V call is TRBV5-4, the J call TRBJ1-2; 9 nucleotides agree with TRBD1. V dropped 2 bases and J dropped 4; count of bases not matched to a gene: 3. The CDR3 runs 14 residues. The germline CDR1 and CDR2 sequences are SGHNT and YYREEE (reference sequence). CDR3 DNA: TGTGCCAGCAGCTTAGACAGGGGGATCTATGGCTACACCTTC. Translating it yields CASSLDRGIYGYTF.

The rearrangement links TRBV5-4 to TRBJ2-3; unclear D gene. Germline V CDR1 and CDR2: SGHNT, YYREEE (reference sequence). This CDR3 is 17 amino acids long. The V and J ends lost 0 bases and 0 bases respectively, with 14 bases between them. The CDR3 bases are TGTGCCAGCAGCTTGGAAGGGTCGGAATCTAGCACAGATACGCAGTATTTT. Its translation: CASSLEGSESSTDTQYF.

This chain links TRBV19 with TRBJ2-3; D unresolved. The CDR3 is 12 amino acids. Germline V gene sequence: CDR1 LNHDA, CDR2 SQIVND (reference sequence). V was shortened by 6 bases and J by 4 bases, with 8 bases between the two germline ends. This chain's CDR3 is CASSGRADTQYF. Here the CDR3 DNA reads TGTGCCAGTAGCGGGCGAGCAGATACGCAGTATTTT.

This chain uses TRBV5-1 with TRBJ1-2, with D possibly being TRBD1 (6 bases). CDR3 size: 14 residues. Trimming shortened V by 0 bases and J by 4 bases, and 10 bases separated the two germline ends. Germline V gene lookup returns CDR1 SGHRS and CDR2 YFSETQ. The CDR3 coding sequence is TGCGCCAGCAGCTTGGGTACAGGGAGCTATGGCTACACCTTC. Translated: CASSLGTGSYGYTF. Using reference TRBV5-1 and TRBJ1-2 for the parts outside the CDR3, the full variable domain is KAGVTQTPRYLIKTRGQQVTLSCSPISGHRSVSWYQQTPGQGLQFLFEYFSETQRNKGNFPGRFSGRQFSNSRSEMNVSTLELGDSALYLCASSLGTGSYGYTFGSGTRLTVV.

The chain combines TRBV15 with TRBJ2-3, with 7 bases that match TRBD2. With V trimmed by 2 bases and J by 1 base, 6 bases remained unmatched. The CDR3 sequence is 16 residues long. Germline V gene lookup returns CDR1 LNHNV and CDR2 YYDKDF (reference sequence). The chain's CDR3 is CATSRLAAERTDTQYF. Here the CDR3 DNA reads TGTGCCACCAGCAGACTAGCGGCGGAACGCACAGATACGCAGTATTTT.

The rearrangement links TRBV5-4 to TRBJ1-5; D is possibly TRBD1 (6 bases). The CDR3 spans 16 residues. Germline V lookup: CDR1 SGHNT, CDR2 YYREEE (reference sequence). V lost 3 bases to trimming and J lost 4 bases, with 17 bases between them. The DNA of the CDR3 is TGTGCCAGCAGCTCCGGAGGAGGGGGGGGGAATCAGCCCCAGCATTTT. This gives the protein CASSSGGGGGNQPQHF.

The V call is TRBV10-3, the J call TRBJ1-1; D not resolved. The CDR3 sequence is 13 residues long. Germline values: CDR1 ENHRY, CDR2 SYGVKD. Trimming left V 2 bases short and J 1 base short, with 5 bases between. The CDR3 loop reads CAISERGNTEAFF. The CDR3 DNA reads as TGTGCCATCAGTGAGCGGGGGAACACTGAAGCTTTCTTT.

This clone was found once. DNA for the CDR3: TGTGCCAGCAGTTACACCCTGGGACGGAAAAACACTGAAGCTTTCTTT. As protein: CASSYTLGRKNTEAFF. The chain combines TRBV6-5 with TRBJ1-1; the D gene is possibly TRBD1 (5 bases). V lost 2 bases to trimming and J lost 2 bases, with 15 bases between them. Germline CDR1 and CDR2: MNHEY and SVGAGI. This CDR3 has 16 amino acids.

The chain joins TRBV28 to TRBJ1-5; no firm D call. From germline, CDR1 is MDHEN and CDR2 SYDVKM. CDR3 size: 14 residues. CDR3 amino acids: CALTPAGGRSPQHF. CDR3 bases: TGTGCTTTGACCCCCGCCGGCGGCCGATCGCCCCAGCATTTT.

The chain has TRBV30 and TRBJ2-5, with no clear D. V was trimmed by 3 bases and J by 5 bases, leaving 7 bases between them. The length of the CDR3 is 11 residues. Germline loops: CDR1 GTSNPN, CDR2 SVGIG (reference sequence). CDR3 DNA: TGTGCCTGGAGGGGATTGGAGACCCAGTACTTC. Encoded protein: CAWRGLETQYF.

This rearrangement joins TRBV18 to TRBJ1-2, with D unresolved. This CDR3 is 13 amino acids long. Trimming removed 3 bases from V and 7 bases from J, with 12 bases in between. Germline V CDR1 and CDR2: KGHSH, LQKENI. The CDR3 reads CASSPDTAVGYTF. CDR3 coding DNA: TGTGCCAGCTCACCTGACACGGCCGTTGGCTACACCTTC.

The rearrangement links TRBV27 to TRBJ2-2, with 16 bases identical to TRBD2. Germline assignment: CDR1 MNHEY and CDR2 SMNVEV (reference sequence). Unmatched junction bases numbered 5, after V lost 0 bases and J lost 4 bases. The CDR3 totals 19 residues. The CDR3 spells CASSLSPGTSGGATGELFF. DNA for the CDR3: TGTGCCAGCAGTTTATCGCCCGGGACTAGCGGGGGGGCCACCGGGGAGCTGTTTTTT.